One sample yielded the 30 T cell receptor beta chains listed below, sequenced in a study of identical twins. Using its own MiXCR run on the 5' RACE reads, TCRdb lists one record per CDR3 protein. Of 650,000 to 800,000 distinct CDR3 sequences listed, 8.5% to 9% are singletons. A further study also used this sample, focusing on yellow fever vaccine responses in identical twins.

Sequencing used PBMCs. These receptors originate from a woman aged 18-30 years in good health.

This clonotype was seen many times. The rearrangement links TRBV4-2 to TRBJ2-2; TRBD1 aligns across 9 bases. This CDR3 has 15 amino acids. The junction had 0 bases not matched to a gene; V was cut back by 1 base and J by 3 bases. Germline CDR1 and CDR2: LGHNA and YNFKEQ. The CDR3 nucleotides read TGTGCCAGCAGCCAAGGACAGGGGGACACCGGGGAGCTGTTTTTT. This translates into CASSQGQGDTGELFF.

The chain employs TRBV5-1 and TRBJ2-7; weak D call: TRBD1 (6 bases). Germline V gene lookup returns CDR1 SGHRS and CDR2 YFSETQ. The V end was cut by 3 bases, the J end by 0 bases, with 10 bases between. The CDR3 has 14 residues. The CDR3 nucleotides are TGCGCCAGCAGCTGGGCGACAGGCTCCTACGAGCAGTACTTC. Its protein is CASSWATGSYEQYF.

This clonotype showed up many times. The chain carries TRBV29-1 and TRBJ2-1; 11 bases fit TRBD1. Germline CDR1 is SQVTM and CDR2 is ANQGSEA. V trimming: 3 bases; J trimming: 7 bases; junction bases outside the gene matches: 8. This CDR3 is built from 15 residues. This CDR3 is CSVDTGQGAENEQFF. In DNA form, the CDR3 reads TGCAGCGTTGATACTGGACAGGGGGCGGAGAATGAGCAGTTCTTC.

In this sample, this clonotype turned up a few times. CDR3 amino acids: CAIKAGGGSTDTQYF. CDR3 coding DNA: TGTGCCATTAAGGCGGGAGGCGGGAGCACAGATACGCAGTATTTT. This chain connects TRBV10-3 to TRBJ2-3, with 8 bases matching TRBD2. After removal of 9 bases from V and 0 bases from J, the junction contained 8 bases not matched to a gene. The V gene's germline CDR1 is ENHRY and CDR2 SYGVKD. CDR3 length: 15 amino acids.

The chain joins TRBV2 to TRBJ2-7, with a tentative D call TRBD1 (6 bases). The germline gives CDR1 SNHLY, CDR2 FYNNEI. V was clipped by 8 bases and J by 3 bases, with 17 bases between them. The CDR3 length is 14 residues. In DNA, the CDR3 is TGTGCCAGCCTCCGGGACAAATCCTTCTACGAGCAGTACTTC. This translates into CASLRDKSFYEQYF.

The V call is TRBV7-2, the J call TRBJ2-5; D gene ambiguous. The V and J ends lost 2 bases and 4 bases respectively, with 5 bases between them. Germline values: CDR1 SGHTA, CDR2 FQGNSA. The CDR3 has 12 amino acids. The CDR3 nucleotides read TGTGCCAGCAGCTTATCGCCAGAGACCCAGTACTTC. This sequence encodes CASSLSPETQYF.

V and J are TRBV6-2 or TRBV6-3 and TRBJ1-6, with 9 bases fitting TRBD1. The CDR3 is 16 residues long. Germline CDR1 MNHEY, CDR2 SVGEGT. The trim removed 5 bases at V and 9 bases at J, leaving 11 bases unmatched. The DNA for the CDR3 is TGTGCCAGCAGTACCCGGGACAGGGCGAGGCGTTCACCCCTCCACTTT. Its translation is CASSTRDRARRSPLHF.

CDR3 bases: TGTGCCATCAGTGCCGAGGGGGAGGCCTACGAGCAGTACTTC. This translates into CAISAEGEAYEQYF. This rearrangement joins TRBV10-3 to TRBJ2-7, with D tentatively TRBD1 or TRBD2 (6 bases each). The CDR3 loop spans 14 amino acids. The V end lost 4 bases, the J end lost 2 bases, and 12 bases lay between the germline ends. CDR1 is ENHRY, CDR2 SYGVKD, per germline.

This clonotype was observed a handful of times. The CDR3 DNA sequence: TGCGCCAGCAGCCCGGGACTAGCGGAAAACACCTACGAGCAGTACTTC. This translates into CASSPGLAENTYEQYF. The rearrangement uses TRBV4-3 and TRBJ2-7, with 11 bases that match TRBD2. Germline V lookup: CDR1 LGHNA, CDR2 YSLEER. This CDR3 is built from 16 residues. Trimming took 4 bases from V and 2 from J; bases not matched to a gene: 7.

The chain employs TRBV13 and TRBJ1-1, with D uncertain. CDR1 and CDR2 from the germline V gene are PRHDT and FYEKMQ (reference sequence). There are 13 residues in the CDR3. Trimming took off 4 bases at V and 3 bases at J, with 9 bases between the two ends. The CDR3 is CASSSTRYTEAFF. CDR3 in DNA: TGTGCCAGCAGCTCCACACGTTACACTGAAGCTTTCTTT.

In this sample, this clonotype turned up a few times. V gene TRBV5-1 combines with J gene TRBJ2-1; 9 nucleotides match TRBD2. This CDR3 is 17 amino acids long. V was clipped by 4 bases and J by 0 bases; unmatched bases: 8. Germline loops: CDR1 SGHRS, CDR2 YFSETQ. As DNA, the CDR3 is TGCGCCAGCAGCCGAACTATAGCGGGAGCCTCCTACAATGAGCAGTTCTTC. It specifies CASSRTIAGASYNEQFF.

The gene calls are TRBV5-6 and TRBJ2-7; D tentatively fits TRBD1 or TRBD2 (5 bases each). Per the germline V gene, CDR1 is SGHDT and CDR2 is YYEEEE. The CDR3 spans 13 residues. V was clipped by 3 bases and J by 5 bases, with 12 bases between them. The CDR3 bases are TGTGCCAGCAGCTCTTGGTGGGGGAACGAGCAGTACTTC. It translates to CASSSWWGNEQYF.

This clonotype has more than one count but fewer than ten. CDR3: CASSLGSGGHTGELFF. CDR3 nucleotides: TGTGCCAGCAGCTTAGGTTCAGGGGGGCATACCGGGGAGCTGTTTTTT. This sequence joins TRBV11-2 and TRBJ2-2; TRBD1 is a possible D gene (7 bases). Germline lookup yields CDR1 SGHAT and CDR2 FQNNGV. This CDR3 contains 16 residues. Trimming removed 1 base from V and 5 bases from J, with 14 bases in between.

This clonotype was observed a handful of times. The chain combines TRBV20-1 with TRBJ2-1, with D hard to call. CDR3 length: 12 residues. Germline CDR1 and CDR2: DFQATT and SNEGSKA (reference sequence). CDR3 in amino acids: CSSKSSYNEQFF. The DNA for the CDR3 is TGCAGCTCCAAGAGCTCCTACAATGAGCAGTTCTTC.

V is TRBV12-3 or TRBV12-4 and J is TRBJ2-7; 9 bases fit TRBD2. Trimming removed 0 bases from V and 3 bases from J; junction bases left unmatched: 9. The CDR3 sequence is 17 residues long. CDR3 in amino acids: CASSLALVAGARYEQYF. In DNA, the CDR3 is TGTGCCAGCAGTTTAGCGCTCGTAGCGGGGGCCCGCTACGAGCAGTACTTC.

This clonotype was recorded many times. The chain recombines TRBV5-1 with TRBJ2-7; TRBD2 aligns across 8 bases. J gave up 4 bases and V 4 bases, and 13 bases lay outside the gene matches. This CDR3 is 16 amino acids long. Germline CDR1 is SGHRS and CDR2 is YFSETQ. The CDR3 DNA is TGCGCCAGCAGCCCCGTAGGTAGCGGGGTCCTTTACGAGCAGTACTTC. Encoded protein: CASSPVGSGVLYEQYF.

The chain employs TRBV5-1 and TRBJ2-1, with D perhaps matching TRBD1 (6 bases). The V gene's germline CDR1 is SGHRS and CDR2 YFSETQ. This CDR3 is built from 14 residues. Trimming stripped 1 base from V and 4 bases from J, with 9 bases between. CDR3 DNA: TGCGCCAGCAGCTTGCGACAGGCTTACAATGAGCAGTTCTTC. Translating it yields CASSLRQAYNEQFF.

The chain uses TRBV7-9 and TRBJ2-3; 8 bases line up with TRBD2. Germline values: CDR1 SEHNR, CDR2 FQNEAQ (reference sequence). The CDR3 is 15 amino acids. The V and J ends lost 5 bases and 5 bases, in that order; junction bases with no gene match: 9. In nucleotides, the CDR3 is TGTGCCAGCAGCCTACTGAGCGGGAGTTTAGATACGCAGTATTTT. It encodes CASSLLSGSLDTQYF.

J is TRBJ2-7 and V is TRBV20-1, with TRBD2 matching over 11 bases. V was pared by 1 base and J by 3 bases, with 2 bases of the junction left unmatched. CDR1 is DFQATT, CDR2 SNEGSKA, per germline (reference sequence). This CDR3 spans 14 amino acids. Here the CDR3 DNA reads TGCAGTGCTAGAGTCACTAGCGGGGGCTACGAGCAGTACTTC. Protein: CSARVTSGGYEQYF.

This clonotype was recorded at least ten times. V and J are TRBV6-5 and TRBJ1-3; D is unclear. V lost 6 bases, J lost 4 bases, and 7 bases lay in between. CDR1 is MNHEY and CDR2 is SVGAGI in the germline V gene. CDR3 size: 12 residues. The CDR3 here is CASRAPGNTIYF. In nucleotides, the CDR3 is TGTGCCAGCAGGGCCCCCGGAAACACCATATATTTT.

This clonotype was seen a few times. The chain uses TRBV20-1 and TRBJ2-1, with 8 bases fitting TRBD2. The J segment lost 0 bases and the V segment lost 3 bases, leaving 7 bases of the junction unmatched. The CDR3 extends over 16 amino acids. Looked up from germline, CDR1 is DFQATT and CDR2 is SNEGSKA (reference sequence). The CDR3 nucleotides read TGCAGTGCTAGGGGCCGGGGGGGCCCCTCCTACAATGAGCAGTTCTTC. Protein sequence: CSARGRGGPSYNEQFF.

This clonotype appeared many times. The chain recombines TRBV7-2 with TRBJ1-3; D remains unclear. This CDR3 has 17 residues. Trimming shortened V by 2 bases and J by 4 bases, and 18 bases separated the two germline ends. The germline V gene encodes CDR1 SGHTA and CDR2 FQGNSA. CDR3 protein: CASSLFAPGAPGNTIYF. For the CDR3, the DNA is TGTGCCAGCAGCTTATTCGCTCCGGGAGCTCCCGGAAACACCATATATTTT. The whole variable domain, remainder taken from reference TRBV7-2 and TRBJ1-3, is GAGVSQSPSNKVTEKGKDVELRCDPISGHTALYWYRQSLGQGLEFLIYFQGNSAPDKSGLPSDRFSAERTGGSVSTLTIQRTQQEDSAVYLCASSLFAPGAPGNTIYFGEGSWLTVV.

J is TRBJ2-7 and V is TRBV15; D might be TRBD1 or TRBD2, each matching 6 bases. Trimming pared 0 bases from V and 5 bases from J, leaving 8 bases between. Germline V gene lookup returns CDR1 LNHNV and CDR2 YYDKDF (reference sequence). This CDR3 spans 13 amino acids. CDR3 sequence (DNA): TGTGCCACCAGCAGAGATAGGGGGGACGAGCAGTACTTC. Translation: CATSRDRGDEQYF.

This clonotype came up a few times. The CDR3 DNA follows: TGCGCCAGCAGCCAAACTATAGCGGGAGAGCGGTGGGCCTACGAGCAGTACTTC. It encodes CASSQTIAGERWAYEQYF. The chain uses TRBV4-3 and TRBJ2-7, with 9 bases fitting TRBD2. There are 18 residues in the CDR3. V was pared by 2 bases and J by 2 bases, with 13 bases of the junction left unmatched. The germline V gene encodes CDR1 LGHNA and CDR2 YSLEER.

This clonotype has just a few counts. The CDR3 DNA follows: TGTGCCAGCGGAAGCCCTTACAGGGTTGACACCGGGGAGCTGTTTTTT. It specifies CASGSPYRVDTGELFF. The rearrangement links TRBV5-6 to TRBJ2-2, with TRBD1 as a possible D gene (6 bases). The CDR3 contains 16 residues. The ends were cut back, 7 bases at V and 3 bases at J, with 19 bases in the middle. Germline CDR1 is SGHDT and CDR2 is YYEEEE.

This clonotype was counted only a few times. The chain is built from TRBV5-1 and TRBJ1-1; D is uncertain. Germline V lookup: CDR1 SGHRS, CDR2 YFSETQ. The CDR3 has 14 residues. Deletions cut 2 bases from V and 1 base from J, with 9 bases between. CDR3 coding DNA: TGCGCCAGCAGCTTTTTCAGTCCGAACACTGAAGCTTTCTTT. The encoded protein is CASSFFSPNTEAFF.

This clonotype was found a few times. The gene calls are TRBV3-1 and TRBJ2-2; 11 positions match TRBD2. The CDR3 loop spans 15 amino acids. Looked up from germline, CDR1 is LGHDT and CDR2 is YNNKEL (reference sequence). The J segment lost 6 bases and the V segment lost 3 bases, leaving 3 bases of the junction unmatched. CDR3 in DNA: TGTGCCAGCAGCCAGCTAGCGGGAGGATCCGGGGAGCTGTTTTTT. Protein product: CASSQLAGGSGELFF.

In the case of this clonotype: Compared with germline, one end of the junction differs, possibly owing to a read error. The chain carries TRBV20-1 and TRBJ2-2, with TRBD2 matching 10 bases. Germline V gene sequence: CDR1 DFQATT, CDR2 SNEGSKA (reference sequence). The CDR3 covers 16 residues. The CDR3 sequence: CSARTSLAGNTRELFF. CDR3 nucleotide sequence: TGCAGTGCTAGGACATCACTAGCGGGGAACACCCGGGAGCTGTTTTTT.

The chain combines TRBV19 with TRBJ1-5; no clear D. This CDR3 has 18 amino acids. CDR1 LNHDA and CDR2 SQIVND come from the germline V gene (reference sequence). Trimming shortened V by 0 bases and J by 2 bases, and 17 bases separated the two germline ends. In DNA, the CDR3 is TGTGCCAGTAGTATAGACAGGCCCGGAGGAATGGGCAATCAGCCCCAGCATTTT. It specifies CASSIDRPGGMGNQPQHF.

The J gene is TRBJ1-2, the V gene TRBV14; 8 bases match TRBD1. The CDR3 is 15 amino acids. With V trimmed by 4 bases and J by 4 bases, 8 bases remained unmatched. CDR1 SGHDN and CDR2 FVKESK come from the germline V gene. This CDR3 is CASSRGGQGLYGYTF. The CDR3 bases are TGTGCCAGCAGCCGAGGAGGACAGGGCCTCTATGGCTACACCTTC.